This record covers a single T cell receptor beta chain. This specimen comes from a study of blood T cell repertoires in COVID-19. Sequencing used immunoSEQ multiplex PCR; TCRdb keeps in-frame clones, though not all of them. The sample comprises 55,000 to 90,000 clones, more than 70% of which are singletons, and approximately 1.4% rests with the top ten. Germline loops: CDR1 SGHTA, CDR2 FQGTGA. The CDR3 is 13 residues long. The V and J ends lost 4 bases and 1 base respectively, with 7 bases between them. Sequences were obtained from peripheral blood. This TCR came from a human donor in a cohort sampled during active COVID-19. The chain carries TRBV7-3 and TRBJ1-1; D not certain. The CDR3 nucleotides are TGTGCCAGCAGCTCCGGAGAGAACACTGAAGCTTTCTTT. This gives the protein CASSSGENTEAFF.